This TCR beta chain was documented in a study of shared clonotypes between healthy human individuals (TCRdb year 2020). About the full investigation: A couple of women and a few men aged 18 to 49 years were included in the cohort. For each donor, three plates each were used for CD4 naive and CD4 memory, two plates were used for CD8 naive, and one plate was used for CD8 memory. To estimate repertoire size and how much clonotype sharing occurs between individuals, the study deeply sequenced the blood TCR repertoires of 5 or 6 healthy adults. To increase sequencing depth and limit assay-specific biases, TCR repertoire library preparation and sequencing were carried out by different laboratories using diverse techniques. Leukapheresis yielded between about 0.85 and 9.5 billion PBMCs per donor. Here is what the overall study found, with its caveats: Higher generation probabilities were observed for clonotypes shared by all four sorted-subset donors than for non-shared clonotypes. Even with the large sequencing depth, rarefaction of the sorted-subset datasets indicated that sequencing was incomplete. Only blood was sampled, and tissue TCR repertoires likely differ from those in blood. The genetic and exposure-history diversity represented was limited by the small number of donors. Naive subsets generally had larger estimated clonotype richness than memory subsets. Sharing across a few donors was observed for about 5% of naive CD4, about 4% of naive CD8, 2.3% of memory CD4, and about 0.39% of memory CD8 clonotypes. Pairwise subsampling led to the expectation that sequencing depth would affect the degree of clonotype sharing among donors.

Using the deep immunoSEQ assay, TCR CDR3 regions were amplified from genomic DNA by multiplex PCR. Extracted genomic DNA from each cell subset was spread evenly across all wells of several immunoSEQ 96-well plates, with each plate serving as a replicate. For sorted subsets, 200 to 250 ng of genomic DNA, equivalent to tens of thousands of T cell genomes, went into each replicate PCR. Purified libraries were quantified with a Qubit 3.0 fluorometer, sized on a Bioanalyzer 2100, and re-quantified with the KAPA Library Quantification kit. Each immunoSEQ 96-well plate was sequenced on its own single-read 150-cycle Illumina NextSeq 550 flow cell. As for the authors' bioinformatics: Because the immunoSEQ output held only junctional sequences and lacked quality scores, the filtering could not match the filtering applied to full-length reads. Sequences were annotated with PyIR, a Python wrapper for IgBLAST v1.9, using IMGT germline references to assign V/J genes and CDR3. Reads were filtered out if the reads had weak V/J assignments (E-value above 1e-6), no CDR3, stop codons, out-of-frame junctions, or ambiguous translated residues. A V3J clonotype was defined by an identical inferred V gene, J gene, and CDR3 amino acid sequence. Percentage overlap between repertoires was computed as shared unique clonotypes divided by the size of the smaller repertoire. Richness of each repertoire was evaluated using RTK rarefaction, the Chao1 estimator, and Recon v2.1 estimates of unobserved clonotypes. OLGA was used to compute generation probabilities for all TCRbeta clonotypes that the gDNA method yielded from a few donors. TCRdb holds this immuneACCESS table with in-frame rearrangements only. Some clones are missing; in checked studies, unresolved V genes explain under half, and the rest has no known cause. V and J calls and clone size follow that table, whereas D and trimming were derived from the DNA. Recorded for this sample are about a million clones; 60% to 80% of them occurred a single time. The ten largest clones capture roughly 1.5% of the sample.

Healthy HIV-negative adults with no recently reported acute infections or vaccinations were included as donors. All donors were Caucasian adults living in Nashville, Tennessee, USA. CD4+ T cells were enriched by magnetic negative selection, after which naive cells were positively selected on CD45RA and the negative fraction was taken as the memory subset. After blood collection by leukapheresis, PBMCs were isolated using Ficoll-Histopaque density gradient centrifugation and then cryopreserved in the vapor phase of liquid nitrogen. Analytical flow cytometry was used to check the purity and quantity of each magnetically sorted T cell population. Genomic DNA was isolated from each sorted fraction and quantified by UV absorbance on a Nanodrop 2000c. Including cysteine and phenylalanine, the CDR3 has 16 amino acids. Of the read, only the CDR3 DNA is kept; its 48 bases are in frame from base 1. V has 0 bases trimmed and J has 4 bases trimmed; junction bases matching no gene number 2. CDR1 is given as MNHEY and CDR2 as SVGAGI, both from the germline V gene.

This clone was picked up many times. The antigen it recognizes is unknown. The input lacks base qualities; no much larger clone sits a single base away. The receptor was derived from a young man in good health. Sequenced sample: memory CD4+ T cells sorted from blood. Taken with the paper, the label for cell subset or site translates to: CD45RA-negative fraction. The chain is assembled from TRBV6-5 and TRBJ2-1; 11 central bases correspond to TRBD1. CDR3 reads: CASSYSGDRGYNEQFF. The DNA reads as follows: TGTGCCAGCAGTTACTCGGGGGACAGGGGGTACAATGAGCAGTTCTTC.